The clone carrying this TCR beta chain was detected many times. CDR1 DFQATT and CDR2 SNEGSKA come from the germline V gene (reference sequence). Between the trimmed V and J ends, which lost 6 bases and 3 bases, there was a span of 11 bases. CDR3 length: 12 amino acids. Unique molecular identifiers were used in preparing the TCRbeta library. TCRdb re-derived calls from the PCR reads in MiXCR, one entry per CDR3 protein. The table records 200,000 to 250,000 distinct CDR3 sequences, around 11% of them present only once. This sample is part of a study of T-cell reconstitution after alpha-beta-depleted transplantation in children.

The sequences come from PBMCs from the stem cell graft donor, collected from the stem cell graft. This TCR was sampled from a human donor who donated a stem cell graft to a child with acute lymphoblastic leukemia. The chain recombines TRBV20-1 with TRBJ1-1, with D possibly matching TRBD1 (6 bases). CDR3 in amino acids: CSARGGYTEAFF. DNA for the CDR3: TGCAGTGCCCGAGGGGGTTACACTGAAGCTTTCTTT.